A single sample is the source of the 32 T cell receptor beta chains below, sequenced in a study of shared clonotypes between healthy human individuals. The data were produced by immunoSEQ multiplex PCR, yet TCRdb's version contains in-frame clones alone and is incomplete. The table shows 2 million to 3 million clones, with 80% to 95% occurring only once. The sample taken for sequencing was naive CD4+ T cells from PBMCs. Subset reported: CD45RA+ positively selected. Receptor source: a man younger than 30 in good health. Some clones in this sample may be carry-over from other donors' samples.

This clone was seen once. This chain links TRBV2 with TRBJ2-5, with D perhaps TRBD1 (6 bases). V lost 4 bases to trimming and J lost 11 bases, with 20 bases between them. CDR3 length equals 14 residues. Germline CDR1 is SNHLY and CDR2 is FYNNEI. The CDR3 loop is CASSAQDRLTEQYF. The CDR3 coding sequence is TGTGCCAGCAGTGCACAGGACAGACTGACTGAGCAGTACTTC. The whole variable domain, remainder taken from reference TRBV2 and TRBJ2-5, is EPEVTQTPSHQVTQMGQEVILRCVPISNHLYFYWYRQILGQKVEFLVSFYNNEISEKSEIFDDQFSVERPDGSNFTLKIRSTKLEDSAMYFCASSAQDRLTEQYFGPGTRLLVL.

As concerns this clone: Other DNA variants within this sample encode the same CDR3. V and J are TRBV7-3 and TRBJ2-2, with D uncertain. The CDR3 is 12 residues long. The germline V gene encodes CDR1 SGHTA and CDR2 FQGTGA. V shed 5 bases and J shed 0 bases, with 1 base lying between them. Written as DNA, the CDR3 is TGTGCCAGCAGCGCGAACACCGGGGAGCTGTTTTTT. Protein: CASSANTGELFF.

This clone showed up just a few times. The chain uses TRBV6-1 and TRBJ1-1, with unresolved D. Germline CDR1 and CDR2: MNHNS and SASEGT. This CDR3 region has 12 residues. With 7 bases removed from V and 4 bases from J, the gap between germline ends came to 10 bases. The CDR3 reads CASIAVATEAFF. CDR3 nucleotides: TGTGCCAGCATTGCTGTGGCCACTGAAGCTTTCTTT.

The rearrangement joins TRBV19 to TRBJ1-5; 9 positions agree with TRBD1. The CDR3 spans 16 residues. Trimming took 7 bases from V and 7 from J; bases not matched to a gene: 14. The germline gives CDR1 LNHDA, CDR2 SQIVND (reference sequence). The CDR3 reads CASKTSTGTGRQPQHF. In nucleotides, the CDR3 is TGTGCCAGTAAAACTTCGACCGGGACAGGGAGGCAGCCCCAGCATTTT.

V and J are TRBV19 and TRBJ2-1, with D tentatively TRBD2 (6 bases). The CDR3 spans 16 residues. The ends were cut back, 7 bases at V and 10 bases at J, with 26 bases in the middle. Germline V CDR1 and CDR2: LNHDA, SQIVND (reference sequence). CDR3 residues: CASTPGGAARIVEQFF. The CDR3, as DNA: TGTGCCAGTACCCCAGGCGGGGCCGCGAGGATTGTGGAGCAGTTCTTC.

The chain uses TRBV30 and TRBJ1-5; tentatively, D is TRBD1 (6 bases). The germline CDR1 and CDR2 sequences are GTSNPN and SVGIG (reference sequence). Trimming removed 3 bases from V and 7 bases from J, with 13 bases in between. The CDR3 sequence is 13 residues long. CDR3: CAWSVGGRQPQHF. The CDR3 coding sequence is TGTGCCTGGAGCGTGGGGGGCCGACAGCCCCAGCATTTT.

The rearrangement uses TRBV5-1 and TRBJ2-1; 7 positions match TRBD2. The V gene's germline CDR1 is SGHRS and CDR2 YFSETQ. Trimming at V came to 3 bases and at J to 0 bases, leaving 6 bases not matched to a gene. CDR3 length equals 16 residues. CDR3 region: CASSWSAGSSYNEQFF. CDR3 in DNA: TGCGCCAGCAGCTGGTCAGCGGGGAGCTCCTACAATGAGCAGTTCTTC.

This clone has only one observation. The rearrangement joins TRBV13 to TRBJ2-7; D possibly corresponds to TRBD1 (5 bases). This CDR3 has 14 amino acids. Trimming stripped 1 base from V and 6 bases from J, with 13 bases between. In germline, CDR1 is PRHDT, CDR2 FYEKMQ (reference sequence). CDR3 region: CASSLAQDTGEQYF. In nucleotides, the CDR3 is TGTGCCAGCAGCTTAGCACAGGATACTGGCGAGCAGTACTTC.

V is TRBV30 and J is TRBJ2-1; 8 bases match TRBD2. CDR1 and CDR2 (germline): GTSNPN, SVGIG (reference sequence). V trimming: 4 bases; J trimming: 2 bases; junction bases outside the gene matches: 7. This CDR3 contains 15 residues. This CDR3 is CAWKVTSGTYNEQFF. DNA for the CDR3: TGTGCCTGGAAGGTCACTAGCGGAACCTACAATGAGCAGTTCTTC.

The rearrangement links TRBV4-2 to TRBJ2-6; D perhaps matches TRBD1 (6 bases). Germline-derived CDR1 and CDR2 are LGHNA and YNFKEQ. The CDR3 loop spans 17 amino acids. Trimming left V 2 bases short and J 0 bases short, with 11 bases between. CDR3 in DNA: TGTGCCAGCAGCCAAAGAGGGACACTCTCTGGGGCCAACGTCCTGACTTTC. This sequence encodes CASSQRGTLSGANVLTF.

CDR3 bases: TGTGCCAGCAGTGGGGGACAGTCCACTGAAGCTTTCTTT. Encoded protein: CASSGGQSTEAFF. The rearrangement joins TRBV6-5 to TRBJ1-1; 7 bases agree with TRBD1. The CDR3 runs to 13 residues. V lost 5 bases, J lost 4 bases, and 4 bases stayed unmatched. Germline V gene data show CDR1 as MNHEY and CDR2 as SVGAGI.

The chain combines TRBV28 with TRBJ2-4, with a tentative D call TRBD2 (5 bases). The CDR3 contains 14 residues. The V end was cut by 1 base, the J end by 6 bases, with 10 bases between. Germline CDR1 MDHEN, CDR2 SYDVKM. The CDR3 loop is CASSLYGMANIQYF. The CDR3 DNA is TGTGCCAGCAGTTTATACGGGATGGCAAACATTCAGTACTTC.

This chain joins TRBV9 and TRBJ2-1; a possible D gene is TRBD1 (6 bases). Per the germline V gene, CDR1 is SGDLS and CDR2 is YYNGEE. The V and J ends lost 3 bases and 8 bases respectively, with 15 bases between them. The CDR3 covers 14 residues. This CDR3 reads CASSADRWSDEQFF. CDR3 bases: TGTGCCAGCAGCGCCGACAGGTGGAGCGATGAGCAGTTCTTC.

This clone appeared once. This chain uses TRBV2 with TRBJ2-7; 9 bases line up with TRBD1. Germline CDR1 is SNHLY and CDR2 is FYNNEI. Germline trimming cut 5 bases from V and 6 bases from J; bases unmatched to any gene: 2. There are 12 residues in the CDR3. The CDR3 nucleotides are TGTGCCAGCAGTCGACAGGGGGTCGAGCAGTACTTC. Translation: CASSRQGVEQYF.

The rearrangement links TRBV5-4 to TRBJ2-2; D perhaps matches TRBD2 (6 bases). CDR3 length: 16 residues. In germline, CDR1 is SGHNT, CDR2 YYREEE (reference sequence). V shed 4 bases and J shed 2 bases, with 15 bases lying between them. The CDR3 DNA is TGTGCCAGCAGCCGTTCGTCTAGCGTAAACACCGGGGAGCTGTTTTTT. Encoded protein: CASSRSSSVNTGELFF.

V is TRBV28 and J is TRBJ1-1, with D possibly being TRBD1 (6 bases). V dropped 3 bases and J dropped 0 bases, with 8 bases sitting between them. CDR3 length equals 14 residues. Germline V gene sequence: CDR1 MDHEN, CDR2 SYDVKM. CDR3 protein: CASSFGTMNTEAFF. The CDR3 DNA reads as TGTGCCAGCAGTTTTGGGACAATGAACACTGAAGCTTTCTTT.

CDR3 nucleotide sequence: TGTGCCAGCAGTTTAAGTCGTCCCGGGAGCTCCTACGAGCAGTACTTC. The encoded protein is CASSLSRPGSSYEQYF. The rearrangement uses TRBV27 and TRBJ2-7; D might be TRBD2 (6 bases). The V and J ends lost 2 bases and 0 bases respectively, with 14 bases between them. Germline values: CDR1 MNHEY, CDR2 SMNVEV (reference sequence). The CDR3 runs 16 residues.

This clone appeared once. The chain links TRBV14 to TRBJ2-1; D gene uncertain. CDR1 and CDR2 from the germline V gene are SGHDN and FVKESK. This CDR3 has 17 residues. V lost 0 bases and J lost 0, with 12 bases in between. The chain's CDR3 is CASSQDQWTSSYNEQFF. The DNA for the CDR3 is TGTGCCAGCAGCCAAGATCAGTGGACGAGCTCCTACAATGAGCAGTTCTTC. Full variable domain (missing parts from reference TRBV14 and TRBJ2-1): EAGVTQFPSHSVIEKGQTVTLRCDPISGHDNLYWYRRVMGKEIKFLLHFVKESKQDESGMPNNRFLAERTGGTYSTLKVQPAELEDSGVYFCASSQDQWTSSYNEQFFGPGTRLTVL.

V and J are TRBV5-1 and TRBJ2-1; 7 bases are shared with TRBD1. CDR3 length: 16 residues. J lost 5 bases, V lost 4 bases, and 12 bases had no gene match. CDR1 is SGHRS and CDR2 is YFSETQ in the germline V gene. CDR3 sequence reads: CASSPPDRAGDNEQFF. The CDR3 DNA reads as TGCGCCAGCAGCCCGCCCGACAGGGCTGGGGACAATGAGCAGTTCTTC. Supplemented by reference TRBV5-1 and TRBJ2-1, the full variable domain reads KAGVTQTPRYLIKTRGQQVTLSCSPISGHRSVSWYQQTPGQGLQFLFEYFSETQRNKGNFPGRFSGRQFSNSRSEMNVSTLELGDSALYLCASSPPDRAGDNEQFFGPGTRLTVL.

CDR3 region: CASTQTTSGAQYF. DNA of the CDR3: TGTGCCAGCACCCAGACGACTAGCGGGGCGCAGTATTTT. The chain is built from TRBV7-2 and TRBJ2-3; 11 bases map to TRBD2. Losses at the gene ends were 7 bases for V and 10 bases for J; bases not matched to a gene: 7. Germline V gene lookup returns CDR1 SGHTA and CDR2 FQGNSA. CDR3 length: 13 amino acids.

Concerning this clone itself: The sample contains more than one DNA sequence encoding this CDR3. This chain links TRBV5-1 with TRBJ2-7; 13 bases line up with TRBD2. The CDR3 is made up of 14 amino acids. Unmatched junction bases numbered 1, after V lost 0 bases and J lost 7 bases. CDR1 and CDR2 from the germline V gene are SGHRS and YFSETQ. The CDR3: CASSLELAGGEQYF. The CDR3 DNA reads TGCGCCAGCAGCTTGGAACTAGCGGGAGGGGAGCAGTACTTC. The full variable domain, in which reference TRBV5-1 and TRBJ2-7 provide the parts outside the CDR3, is KAGVTQTPRYLIKTRGQQVTLSCSPISGHRSVSWYQQTPGQGLQFLFEYFSETQRNKGNFPGRFSGRQFSNSRSEMNVSTLELGDSALYLCASSLELAGGEQYFGPGTRLTVT.

The chain has TRBV7-8 and TRBJ2-2; 8 bases agree with TRBD1. V lost 8 bases, J lost 4 bases, and 3 bases stayed unmatched. The germline V gene encodes CDR1 SGHVS and CDR2 FQNEAQ. The CDR3 length is 13 residues. CDR3 sequence reads: CASQGAGTGELFF. CDR3 DNA: TGTGCCAGCCAGGGGGCGGGCACCGGGGAGCTGTTTTTT.

This chain uses TRBV18 with TRBJ1-2; D is ambiguous. CDR3 length: 14 residues. Per germline, CDR1 KGHSH and CDR2 LQKENI. With 6 bases removed from V and 2 bases from J, the gap between germline ends came to 13 bases. CDR3 DNA sequence: TGTGCCAGCTCCCAGGCCCCCCACAACTATGGCTACACCTTC. This sequence encodes CASSQAPHNYGYTF.

The gene calls are TRBV28 and TRBJ1-4; the match to TRBD1 covers 10 bases. V was clipped by 3 bases and J by 5 bases; unmatched bases: 12. The CDR3 is 18 amino acids. Germline-derived CDR1 and CDR2 are MDHEN and SYDVKM. The CDR3 DNA follows: TGTGCCAGCAGTTTTCCGGGACAGGGGCCCCTCAACAATGAAAAACTGTTTTTT. Protein sequence: CASSFPGQGPLNNEKLFF.

V usage is TRBV9 and J usage is TRBJ2-3; TRBD2 agrees at 7 bases. Germline CDR1 and CDR2: SGDLS and YYNGEE. CDR3 length: 14 amino acids. V gave up 3 bases and J gave up 6 bases; unmatched junction bases: 7. The CDR3 DNA reads as TGTGCCAGCAGCGCACGACTAGCTCAGGATACGCAGTATTTT. Its protein is CASSARLAQDTQYF.

This sequence joins TRBV2 and TRBJ2-2, with 7 bases identical to TRBD2. The germline gives CDR1 SNHLY, CDR2 FYNNEI. Germline trimming cut 7 bases from V and 3 bases from J; bases unmatched to any gene: 11. The CDR3 consists of 16 residues. The chain's CDR3 is CASNPGTTRYTGELFF. The CDR3 DNA reads as TGTGCCAGCAACCCCGGGACTACAAGATACACCGGGGAGCTGTTTTTT.

The chain recombines TRBV28 with TRBJ2-2; TRBD2 agrees at 11 bases. The CDR3 is made up of 16 amino acids. The V and J ends lost 4 bases and 5 bases, in that order; junction bases with no gene match: 6. The germline CDR1 and CDR2 sequences are MDHEN and SYDVKM. The CDR3 DNA follows: TGTGCCAGCAGTTCTACCGGGACTAGCGGTACCGGGGAGCTGTTTTTT. This sequence encodes CASSSTGTSGTGELFF.

The chain couples TRBV14 to TRBJ2-7, with TRBD1 identical over 7 bases. The CDR3 has 13 amino acids. Germline CDR1 and CDR2: SGHDN and FVKESK. With 4 bases clipped from V and 6 bases from J, the junction kept 6 bases outside the gene matches. The CDR3 loop is CASSPRSGGEQYF. CDR3 nucleotide sequence: TGTGCCAGCAGCCCACGTTCAGGGGGCGAGCAGTACTTC.

With respect to this clone: Other DNA sequences of this sample code for an identical CDR3. J is TRBJ2-2 and V is TRBV7-3, with D unclear. The V end was cut by 3 bases, the J end by 3 bases, with 5 bases between. Germline V gives CDR1 SGHTA, CDR2 FQGTGA. The CDR3 has 13 residues. The CDR3: CASSLTYTGELFF. As DNA, the CDR3 is TGTGCCAGCAGCTTGACCTACACCGGGGAGCTGTTTTTT. The variable domain in full, with the rest retrieved from reference TRBV7-3 and TRBJ2-2, is GAGVSQTPSNKVTEKGKYVELRCDPISGHTALYWYRQSLGQGPEFLIYFQGTGAADDSGLPNDRFFAVRPEGSVSTLKIQRTERGDSAVYLCASSLTYTGELFFGEGSRLTVL.

A note on this clone: Additional DNA sequences in this sample encode the identical CDR3. The chain couples TRBV28 to TRBJ1-4; TRBD1 matches 11 bases. V was pared by 4 bases and J by 8 bases, with 6 bases of the junction left unmatched. The CDR3 sequence is 15 residues long. Looked up from germline, CDR1 is MDHEN and CDR2 is SYDVKM. The CDR3 DNA reads TGTGCCAGCAGTTCACCGGGACAGGGGGGGGAAAAACTGTTTTTT. Translated: CASSSPGQGGEKLFF. The full variable domain, rest sourced from reference TRBV28 and TRBJ1-4, is DVKVTQSSRYLVKRTGEKVFLECVQDMDHENMFWYRQDPGLGLRLIYFSYDVKMKEKGDIPEGYSVSREKKERFSLILESASTNQTSMYLCASSSPGQGGEKLFFGSGTQLSVL.

The chain links TRBV10-3 to TRBJ1-3; possible D gene TRBD1, 5 bases. The V end was cut by 6 bases, the J end by 0 bases, with 15 bases between. CDR3 length: 16 amino acids. CDR1 and CDR2 from the germline V gene are ENHRY and SYGVKD. The CDR3 here is CAISNRHGASGNTIYF. The CDR3 DNA reads as TGTGCCATCAGCAACAGACACGGGGCCTCTGGAAACACCATATATTTT.

V usage is TRBV28 and J usage is TRBJ2-5, with TRBD1 matching over 7 bases. The CDR3 is 14 residues long. Germline V gene data show CDR1 as MDHEN and CDR2 as SYDVKM. V lost 2 bases to trimming and J lost 5 bases; unmatched junction nucleotides: 5. The CDR3 region has the DNA TGTGCCAGCAGTTTAGGGCAGGGGGTGGAGACCCAGTACTTC. Translation gives CASSLGQGVETQYF.